Below are 28 T cell receptor beta chains sequenced from a single sample in a study of cytotoxic CD8 clonotypes in ibrutinib-treated CLL. Sequenced by immunoSEQ multiplex PCR; TCRdb stores in-frame clones only, minus some. The sample has 100,000 to 150,000 clones; roughly 85% are singletons. This material consisted of PBMCs, taken after 24 months of ibrutinib treatment. The receptor set was obtained from a human donor with chronic lymphocytic leukemia.

The rearrangement uses TRBV19 and TRBJ1-2, with D unresolved. The V gene lost 6 bases and the J gene lost 7 bases, with 15 bases spanning the gap. Germline values: CDR1 LNHDA, CDR2 SQIVND (reference sequence). The length of the CDR3 is 13 residues. CDR3 sequence: CASSILNYGGYTF. The DNA of the CDR3 is TGTGCCAGTAGCATCTTAAACTACGGTGGCTACACCTTC.

The gene calls are TRBV2 and TRBJ2-3; no firm D call. This CDR3 has 13 residues. Germline assignment: CDR1 SNHLY and CDR2 FYNNEI. With 6 bases removed from V and 1 base from J, the gap between germline ends came to 8 bases. The CDR3 nucleotides read TGTGCCAGCAGGCTTAGGGGCACAGATACGCAGTATTTT. Protein: CASRLRGTDTQYF. The full variable domain, in which reference TRBV2 and TRBJ2-3 provide the parts outside the CDR3, is EPEVTQTPSHQVTQMGQEVILRCVPISNHLYFYWYRQILGQKVEFLVSFYNNEISEKSEIFDDQFSVERPDGSNFTLKIRSTKLEDSAMYFCASRLRGTDTQYFGPGTRLTVL.

This clone was found once. The chain uses TRBV29-1 and TRBJ2-1, with 10 bases aligning to TRBD2. Germline CDR1 reads SQVTM; CDR2 reads ANQGSEA. J gave up 8 bases and V 6 bases, and 10 bases lay outside the gene matches. This CDR3 has 14 amino acids. The CDR3 sequence is CSVESGRAGDEQFF. The CDR3 DNA reads as TGCAGCGTGGAGAGCGGGAGGGCCGGGGATGAGCAGTTCTTC.

The chain joins TRBV4-3 to TRBJ1-2; 9 bases align to TRBD1. The germline CDR1 and CDR2 sequences are LGHNA and YSLEER. V shed 0 bases, J shed 7 bases, and the junction held 12 bases outside the gene matches. The CDR3 extends over 17 amino acids. The CDR3: CASSQDHPGQGYIGYTF. The CDR3 nucleotides are TGCGCCAGCAGCCAAGATCACCCGGGACAGGGTTACATTGGCTACACCTTC.

The V and J genes are TRBV18 and TRBJ1-5, with 9 bases fitting TRBD1. CDR3 length: 17 amino acids. Germline CDR1 KGHSH, CDR2 LQKENI. V lost 6 bases, J lost 2 bases, and 11 bases stayed unmatched. The chain's CDR3 is CASSQTGGKGGNQPQHF. In DNA, the CDR3 is TGTGCCAGCTCTCAGACAGGGGGGAAGGGTGGCAATCAGCCCCAGCATTTT.

This clone was detected only once. The V call is TRBV28, the J call TRBJ1-6; D may be TRBD1 (6 bases). The germline V gene has CDR1 MDHEN and CDR2 SYDVKM. The CDR3 sequence is 18 residues long. Trimming removed 6 bases at V and 4 bases at J, with 22 bases between. As DNA, the CDR3 is TGTGCCAGCAGCTCGGGGGCAGGGGCTGCGGGATATAATTCACCCCTCCACTTT. Translation: CASSSGAGAAGYNSPLHF.

The J gene is TRBJ2-5, the V gene TRBV5-1, with D maybe TRBD2 (5 bases). Deletions cut 5 bases from V and 5 bases from J, with 16 bases between. The CDR3 has 14 residues. CDR1 is SGHRS and CDR2 is YFSETQ in the germline V gene. The CDR3 DNA follows: TGCGCCAGCAGGAGGGCCTCGCCGGGGGAGACCCAGTACTTC. Amino acids: CASRRASPGETQYF.

This sequence joins TRBV18 and TRBJ2-3; 7 positions match TRBD1. The V gene's germline CDR1 is KGHSH and CDR2 LQKENI. V lost 0 bases to trimming and J lost 4 bases; unmatched junction nucleotides: 4. The CDR3 runs 15 residues. The CDR3 protein is CASSPPTGKPDTQYF. CDR3 DNA: TGTGCCAGCTCACCACCGACAGGGAAGCCAGATACGCAGTATTTT. Based on the CDR3 plus reference TRBV18 and TRBJ2-3, the full variable domain is NAGVMQNPRHLVRRRGQEARLRCSPMKGHSHVYWYRQLPEEGLKFMVYLQKENIIDESGMPKERFSAEFPKEGPSILRIQQVVRGDSAAYFCASSPPTGKPDTQYFGPGTRLTVL.

The chain joins TRBV28 to TRBJ1-5; 7 bases are shared with TRBD1. Looked up from germline, CDR1 is MDHEN and CDR2 is SYDVKM. This CDR3 is built from 16 residues. V lost 2 bases and J lost 5; bases outside the gene matches: 9. CDR3: CASSLSRGQGDQPQHF. The CDR3 DNA is TGTGCCAGCAGTTTAAGTAGGGGGCAAGGGGATCAGCCCCAGCATTTT.

Many counts were recorded for this clone. The genes are TRBV28 and TRBJ2-6; TRBD1 might be the D (5 bases). Germline loops: CDR1 MDHEN, CDR2 SYDVKM. V lost 7 bases to trimming and J lost 0 bases, with 16 bases between them. The CDR3 is 17 residues long. The CDR3 DNA follows: TGTGCCAGCACCACAACAGGATTACGCTCTGGGGCCAACGTCCTGACTTTC. Amino acid sequence: CASTTTGLRSGANVLTF.

The chain carries TRBV28 and TRBJ2-1; the D is unclear. The germline CDR1 and CDR2 sequences are MDHEN and SYDVKM. With 3 bases removed from V and 9 bases from J, the gap between germline ends came to 12 bases. The CDR3 contains 13 residues. The CDR3 nucleotides read TGTGCCAGCAGTTTCGGCTCTCTCGGTGAGCAGTTCTTC. Protein sequence: CASSFGSLGEQFF.

The chain employs TRBV28 and TRBJ2-5; D is unclear. Germline V CDR1 and CDR2: MDHEN, SYDVKM. The CDR3 extends over 10 amino acids. The V end was cut by 6 bases, the J end by 2 bases, with 1 base between. The CDR3 protein is CASRQETQYF. CDR3 coding DNA: TGTGCCAGCAGACAAGAGACCCAGTACTTC.

The V gene is TRBV29-1, the J gene TRBJ2-5; D uncertain. Per the germline V gene, CDR1 is SQVTM and CDR2 is ANQGSEA. The CDR3 consists of 14 residues. V lost 2 bases and J lost 0, with 10 bases in between. CDR3 sequence: CSVERRRDQETQYF. The CDR3 DNA sequence: TGCAGCGTTGAAAGGAGACGGGACCAAGAGACCCAGTACTTC.

The chain is built from TRBV21-1 and TRBJ2-7; whether TRBD2, the table's D call, matches the DNA was not checked. TRBV21-1 is described as a pseudogene. The CDR3 has 15 amino acids. CDR3 in amino acids: CASSIILAPHYEQYF. CDR3 sequence (DNA): TGTGCCAGCAGCATAATTCTAGCGCCACACTACGAGCAGTACTTC.

J is TRBJ2-5 and V is TRBV11-3, with a possible D match to TRBD2 (5 bases). This CDR3 spans 13 amino acids. Trimming left V 2 bases short and J 5 bases short, with 9 bases between. Germline V lookup: CDR1 SGHNT, CDR2 YENEEA. Here the CDR3 reads CASSLSSSETQYF. The CDR3 bases are TGTGCCAGCAGCTTATCTAGCTCGGAGACCCAGTACTTC.

This clone has only one observation. The V gene is TRBV18, the J gene TRBJ1-1, with a weak D call TRBD1 (5 bases). The length of the CDR3 is 14 residues. Looked up from germline, CDR1 is KGHSH and CDR2 is LQKENI. V dropped 1 base and J dropped 7 bases, with 13 bases sitting between them. The CDR3 DNA reads TGTGCCAGCTCACCACAGAAATTGCAGGGTGAAGCTTTCTTT. Residues: CASSPQKLQGEAFF.

The rearrangement links TRBV19 to TRBJ2-7, with 12 nucleotides matching TRBD1. Looked up from germline, CDR1 is LNHDA and CDR2 is SQIVND (reference sequence). The ends lost 6 bases at V and 5 bases at J; junction bases unmatched: 5. The CDR3 is made up of 14 amino acids. As DNA, the CDR3 is TGTGCCAGTAGACTGGGACAGGGGGCGGACGAGCAGTACTTC. It encodes CASRLGQGADEQYF.

This rearrangement joins TRBV28 to TRBJ1-2; D is ambiguous. Germline V CDR1 and CDR2: MDHEN, SYDVKM. The CDR3 has 14 residues. With 2 bases removed from V and 6 bases from J, the gap between germline ends came to 13 bases. Here the CDR3 DNA reads TGTGCCAGCAGTTTAATCTCACTTTCGGATGGCTACACCTTC. Amino acid sequence: CASSLISLSDGYTF.

Comments on this clone: The limits of the CDR3 on the DNA are not certain, so only TCRdb's listed CDR3 is given. This CDR3 is CASGSGRASGDSYEQYF. The chain is built from TRBV7-2 and TRBJ2-7; TRBD2, the table's D call, lacks a check against the DNA. The CDR3 numbers 17 amino acids, ends counted. Germline CDR1 SGHTA, CDR2 FQGNSA.

This chain joins TRBV11-2 and TRBJ1-5; D gene uncertain. The CDR3 is made up of 14 amino acids. V dropped 5 bases and J dropped 5 bases, with 13 bases sitting between them. The V gene's germline CDR1 is SGHAT and CDR2 FQNNGV. The CDR3 nucleotides are TGTGCCAGCAGCCTCACCGGAGTTGATCAGCCCCAGCATTTT. Encoded protein: CASSLTGVDQPQHF.

V is TRBV29-1 and J is TRBJ2-1; 12 positions match TRBD2. Losses at the gene ends were 3 bases for V and 5 bases for J; bases not matched to a gene: 2. This CDR3 region has 14 residues. The germline V gene encodes CDR1 SQVTM and CDR2 ANQGSEA. The CDR3 nucleotides read TGCAGCGTTGACGGACTAGCGGGACACAATGAGCAGTTCTTC. Translation: CSVDGLAGHNEQFF.

This clone was seen only once. The chain joins TRBV7-9 to TRBJ1-5, with a weak D call TRBD1 (5 bases). The CDR3 runs 17 residues. With 1 base removed from V and 6 bases from J, the gap between germline ends came to 19 bases. Per germline, CDR1 SEHNR and CDR2 FQNEAQ (reference sequence). The CDR3 coding sequence is TGTGCCAGCAGCTTAGGAGTTGGGCAGGGATTATCTCAGCCCCAGCATTTT. Protein product: CASSLGVGQGLSQPQHF.

The chain uses TRBV11-2 and TRBJ2-2; D may be TRBD2 (6 bases). V was shortened by 3 bases and J by 0 bases, with 8 bases between the two germline ends. The germline gives CDR1 SGHAT, CDR2 FQNNGV. The CDR3 is 15 amino acids. CDR3 DNA: TGTGCCAGCAGCTTGGACTACGCGAACACCGGGGAGCTGTTTTTT. It translates to CASSLDYANTGELFF.

V gene TRBV29-1 combines with J gene TRBJ2-1; 10 nucleotides agree with TRBD2. CDR1 and CDR2 (germline): SQVTM, ANQGSEA. Trimming removed 6 bases from V and 8 bases from J; junction bases left unmatched: 4. The CDR3 totals 12 residues. DNA for the CDR3: TGCAGCGTGGGGGGACTAGCGTATGAGCAGTTCTTC. Its translation is CSVGGLAYEQFF.

This clone turned up a few times. The V and J genes are TRBV4-2 and TRBJ1-2; 7 bases agree with TRBD1. Germline V lookup: CDR1 LGHNA, CDR2 YNFKEQ. The CDR3 consists of 16 residues. The V and J ends lost 2 bases and 8 bases, in that order; junction bases with no gene match: 14. CDR3 sequence (DNA): TGTGCCAGCAGCCAACCCGCGGGGCAGGGGGGGGAAGGCTACACCTTC. It encodes CASSQPAGQGGEGYTF.

V usage is TRBV28 and J usage is TRBJ1-3; D ambiguous. The CDR3 has 15 residues. Germline V lookup: CDR1 MDHEN, CDR2 SYDVKM. V lost 2 bases and J 0 bases, leaving 8 bases between the germline ends. In nucleotides, the CDR3 is TGTGCCAGCAGTTTAGGGTCAGCCTCTGGAAACACCATATATTTT. This codes for CASSLGSASGNTIYF.

The gene calls are TRBV18 and TRBJ2-7, with a weak D call TRBD1 (6 bases). The CDR3 length is 15 residues. V was pared by 6 bases and J by 0 bases, with 15 bases between. CDR1 is KGHSH and CDR2 is LQKENI in the germline V gene. CDR3 bases: TGTGCCAGCTCTTCGCCGACAGGTATCTCCTACGAGCAGTACTTC. As protein: CASSSPTGISYEQYF.

This clone was recorded a few times. Here the CDR3 reads CASKGGAGNEQYF. CDR3 bases: TGTGCCAGTAAGGGGGGCGCAGGTAACGAGCAGTACTTC. The chain recombines TRBV6-6 with TRBJ2-7; D may correspond to TRBD1 or TRBD2 (6 bases each). This CDR3 contains 13 residues. Trimming removed 9 bases from V and 5 bases from J, with 17 bases in between. Germline V gives CDR1 MNHNY, CDR2 SVGAGI (reference sequence).